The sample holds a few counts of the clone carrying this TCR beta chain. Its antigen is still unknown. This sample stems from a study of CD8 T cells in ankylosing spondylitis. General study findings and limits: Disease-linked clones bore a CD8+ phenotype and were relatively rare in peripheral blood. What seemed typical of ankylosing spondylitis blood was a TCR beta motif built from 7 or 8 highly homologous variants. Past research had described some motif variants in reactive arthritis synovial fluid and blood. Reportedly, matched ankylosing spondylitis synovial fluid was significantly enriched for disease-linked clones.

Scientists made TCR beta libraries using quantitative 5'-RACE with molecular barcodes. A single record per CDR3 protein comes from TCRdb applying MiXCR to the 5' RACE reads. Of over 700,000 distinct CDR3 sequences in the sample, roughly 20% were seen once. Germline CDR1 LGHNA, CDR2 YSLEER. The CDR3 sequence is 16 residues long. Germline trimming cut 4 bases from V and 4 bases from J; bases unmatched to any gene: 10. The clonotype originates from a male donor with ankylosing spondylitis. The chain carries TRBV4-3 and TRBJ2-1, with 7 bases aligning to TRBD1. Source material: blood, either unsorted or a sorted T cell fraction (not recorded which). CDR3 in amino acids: CASSPMGAGGYNEQFF. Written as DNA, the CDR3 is TGCGCCAGCAGCCCCATGGGGGCAGGGGGATACAATGAGCAGTTCTTC.